The 12 T cell receptor beta chains below all came from one sample that was sequenced in a study of blood T cell repertoires in COVID-19. Assay used: immunoSEQ multiplex PCR; TCRdb lists only in-frame clones, some missing. The sample has about 220,000 clones, 86% seen once. Source material: PBMCs or T cells enriched from blood (not recorded which). The receptors stem from a woman aged 40-49 years with acute COVID-19.

The chain links TRBV7-9 to TRBJ2-5; 8 nucleotides align to TRBD2. Trimming removed 5 bases from V and 4 bases from J; junction bases left unmatched: 6. This CDR3 comprises 14 residues. The germline CDR1 and CDR2 sequences are SEHNR and FQNEAQ (reference sequence). The CDR3 DNA follows: TGTGCCAGCAGCACCTCCGGGGGGGGAGAGACCCAGTACTTC. Encoded protein: CASSTSGGGETQYF.

The V and J genes are TRBV30 and TRBJ1-1; D gene unclear. Germline assignment: CDR1 GTSNPN and CDR2 SVGIG (reference sequence). V lost 5 bases, J lost 0 bases, and 7 bases lay in between. This CDR3 has 12 residues. The CDR3 is CAWDFLNTEAFF. The CDR3 bases are TGTGCCTGGGACTTTTTGAACACTGAAGCTTTCTTT. The full variable domain, its missing parts supplied by reference TRBV30 and TRBJ1-1, is SQTIHQWPATLVQPVGSPLSLECTVEGTSNPNLYWYRQAAGRGLQLLFYSVGIGQISSEVPQNLSASRPQDRQFILSSKKLLLSDSGFYLCAWDFLNTEAFFGQGTRLTVV.

The genes are TRBV2 and TRBJ1-2, with a possible D match to TRBD1 (5 bases). V lost 6 bases and J 6 bases, leaving 17 bases between the germline ends. This CDR3 has 14 residues. Germline V gives CDR1 SNHLY, CDR2 FYNNEI. For the CDR3, the DNA is TGTGCCAGCAGGCCTCAGGGTCAGGCTGATGGCTACACCTTC. It yields the protein CASRPQGQADGYTF.

The chain carries TRBV27 and TRBJ2-5, with D possibly matching TRBD1 (6 bases). V was trimmed by 6 bases and J by 5 bases, leaving 22 bases between them. Germline lookup yields CDR1 MNHEY and CDR2 SMNVEV (reference sequence). This CDR3 spans 16 amino acids. CDR3 bases: TGTGCCAGCAGCCCTCAACAGGGTGGGCAGGCGGAGACCCAGTACTTC. This translates into CASSPQQGGQAETQYF.

This clone was found a few times. The chain joins TRBV6-5 to TRBJ1-6; D is possibly TRBD1 (6 bases). This CDR3 contains 15 residues. V was trimmed by 6 bases and J by 5 bases, leaving 14 bases between them. Looked up from germline, CDR1 is MNHEY and CDR2 is SVGAGI. In DNA form, the CDR3 reads TGTGCCAGCAGGCAAGGGGGACCTGATAATTCACCCCTCCACTTT. Encoded protein: CASRQGGPDNSPLHF.

The gene calls are TRBV27 and TRBJ1-3; possibly TRBD1 for D (6 bases). Deletions cut 5 bases from V and 0 bases from J, with 11 bases between. Germline V gene sequence: CDR1 MNHEY, CDR2 SMNVEV (reference sequence). CDR3 size: 15 residues. The CDR3 sequence: CASSATGYSGNTIYF. For the CDR3, the DNA is TGTGCCAGCAGTGCGACAGGTTACTCTGGAAACACCATATATTTT.

The rearrangement uses TRBV9 and TRBJ2-1; D is possibly TRBD2 (5 bases). CDR1 is SGDLS and CDR2 is YYNGEE in the germline V gene. Trimming took 5 bases from V and 7 from J, leaving 13 bases between them. This CDR3 has 13 amino acids. CDR3 coding DNA: TGTGCCAGCAGGGACCTAGCCAGGAATGAGCAGTTCTTC. Encoded protein: CASRDLARNEQFF.

J is TRBJ1-1 and V is TRBV18, with a tentative D call TRBD1 (6 bases). V was clipped by 3 bases and J by 0 bases, with 11 bases between them. From germline, CDR1 is KGHSH and CDR2 LQKENI. The CDR3 loop spans 15 amino acids. CDR3 sequence reads: CASSPGQRLNTEAFF. The CDR3 nucleotides read TGTGCCAGCTCACCTGGACAGCGACTGAACACTGAAGCTTTCTTT.

This chain connects TRBV24-1 to TRBJ2-3, with TRBD2 matching over 10 bases. Per germline, CDR1 KGHDR and CDR2 SFDVKD. The CDR3 has 13 residues. The trim removed 8 bases at V and 3 bases at J, leaving 1 base unmatched. CDR3 protein: CATTSGSTDTQYF. For the CDR3, the DNA is TGTGCCACCACTAGCGGGAGTACAGATACGCAGTATTTT.

About this clone: The sample contains more than one DNA sequence encoding this CDR3. The chain joins TRBV7-2 to TRBJ1-5; D not certain. The length of the CDR3 is 15 residues. CDR1 SGHTA and CDR2 FQGNSA come from the germline V gene. V shed 1 base and J shed 1 base, with 8 bases lying between them. The CDR3 DNA sequence: TGTGCCAGCAGCTTAGTTAGCGGGAGCAATCAGCCCCAGCATTTT. Protein: CASSLVSGSNQPQHF.

The J gene is TRBJ2-1, the V gene TRBV6-5; 9 nucleotides match TRBD1. V lost 0 bases and J lost 8; bases outside the gene matches: 8. The CDR3 sequence is 16 residues long. Germline loops: CDR1 MNHEY, CDR2 SVGAGI. In DNA form, the CDR3 reads TGTGCCAGCAGTTACTCGATGACAGGGGGAAGAGATGAGCAGTTCTTC. It yields the protein CASSYSMTGGRDEQFF.

The chain has TRBV7-2 and TRBJ2-7, with D perhaps TRBD2 (5 bases). V lost 7 bases and J lost 0, with 13 bases in between. The CDR3 is 14 amino acids. The V gene's germline CDR1 is SGHTA and CDR2 FQGNSA. This chain's CDR3 is CASTGNAVSYEQYF. The DNA for the CDR3 is TGTGCCAGCACCGGGAACGCGGTCTCCTACGAGCAGTACTTC.